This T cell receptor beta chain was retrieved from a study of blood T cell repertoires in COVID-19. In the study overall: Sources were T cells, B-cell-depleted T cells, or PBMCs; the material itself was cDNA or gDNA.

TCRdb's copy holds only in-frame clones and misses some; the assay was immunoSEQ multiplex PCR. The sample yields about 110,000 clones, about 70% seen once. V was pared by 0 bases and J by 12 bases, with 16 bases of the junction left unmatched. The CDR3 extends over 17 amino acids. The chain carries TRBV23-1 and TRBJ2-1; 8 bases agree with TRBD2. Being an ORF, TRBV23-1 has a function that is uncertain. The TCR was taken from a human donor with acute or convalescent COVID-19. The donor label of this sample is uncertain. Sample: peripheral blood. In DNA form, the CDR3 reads TGCGCCAGCAGTCAATCGGGGATAGCGGGGAGGGGCCAGGGGCAGTTCTTC. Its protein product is CASSQSGIAGRGQGQFF.